A single TCR beta chain is shown here with its context. The CDR3 is 12 residues long. Trimming stripped 1 base from V and 5 bases from J, with 5 bases between. In germline, CDR1 is SEHNR, CDR2 FQNEAQ (reference sequence). The data were taken from a study of identical twins. Via MiXCR, TCRdb re-called the 5' RACE reads, giving one row per CDR3 protein. In the table there are approximately 700,000 distinct CDR3 sequences, approximately 18% of which are singletons. This same sample was also taken into another study, of T cells expressing NK-cell markers.

The specimen was PBMCs. The receptor was derived from a woman aged 18-30 years in good health. The J gene is TRBJ1-2, the V gene TRBV7-9, with D uncertain. The CDR3 region has the DNA TGTGCCAGCAGCTTAGATGCTTATGGCTACACCTTC. It yields the protein CASSLDAYGYTF.